Sequencing of this TCR beta chain was carried out in a study of siplizumab effects on memory and regulatory T cells (dated by TCRdb to 2018 to 2020). In the study overall: The study examined how the anti-CD2 antibody siplizumab affects alloreactive T-cell subsets in allogeneic mixed lymphocyte reactions built from human PBMCs.

The paper's findings and limits, for the study overall: Siplizumab significantly lowered the cumulative frequency of alloreactive sequences that could be traced to unstimulated CD4+ memory T cells. For roughly 75-96% of proliferating CD4+ or CD8+ clones, no naive or memory phenotype could be assigned. In reactions with siplizumab, an average of roughly 70% of mappable alloreactive CD4+ clones were Treg-derived, compared with roughly 27% in control reactions. Because sequences at frequencies below about 10^-5 were poorly captured, only a minor fraction of alloreactive clones could be mapped back to unstimulated subsets. Whether proliferating Tregs from siplizumab cultures were suppressive was not functionally confirmed. Compared with memory T cells, unstimulated naive T cells appeared more diverse, and naive cells seemed to make a substantial contribution to the alloresponse.

Sorted unstimulated T cells and proliferating T cells recovered from mixed lymphocyte reactions were subjected to TCRbeta CDR3 sequencing. Fresh whole blood from around 10 HLA-typed healthy donors was used as the source from which PBMCs were isolated. To map where alloreactive clones came from, CD4+ regulatory T cells in the unstimulated state were FACS-sorted. Via the germline V gene (reference sequence), CDR1 is MNHEY and CDR2 SMNVEV. The CDR3 holds 13 amino acids from the cysteine to the phenylalanine. CDR3 DNA is the only sequence kept; it has 39 bases, read in frame from the first base. Ends trimmed: V by 8 bases, J by 1 base; bases unmatched to a gene: 3. The receptor library was made with the immunoSEQ multiplex PCR assay. The deep sequencing platform assayed about 10^5 TCR templates per sample. Genomic DNA extracted from sorted T cells was used for TCRbeta CDR3 sequencing. As for how the authors treated the data: The R programming language was used for the clonal analysis of the TCRbeta CDR3 data. Comparing unstimulated samples against CFSE-low samples taken after the reaction was how alloreactive CD4+ and CD8+ clones were defined. By matching sequences to the repertoires of sorted unstimulated Treg and non-Treg cells, each alloreactive CD4+ clone was assigned a regulatory or non-regulatory origin. Not all clones reach the TCRdb copy of this immuneACCESS table, which keeps in-frame sequences only. Checked studies attribute under half of the gap to unresolved V genes and leave the rest unexplained. The V and J calls and the clone size are those of that table, but D and trimming were determined from the DNA. Within this sample are approximately 110,000 clones, with under 95% of them counted one time only. Of the sample, 0.65% to 0.9% falls within the top ten clones.

Concerning this clone itself: No cognate antigen has been identified for it. Per-base quality was not reported, and no clone a single base away is much larger than it.

The specimen sequenced was Tregs sorted from blood. The chain employs TRBV27 and TRBJ1-1; the junction holds 8 bases that match TRBD1. The sequence was collected from a human donor in good health. The nucleotides read TGTGCCAGCGCGACAGGGGCGAACACTGAAGCTTTCTTT. Its coded protein is CASATGANTEAFF.